This is a list of T cell receptor beta chains from one sample in a study of T cell responses to AZD1222 COVID-19 vaccine. Method: immunoSEQ multiplex PCR; TCRdb's copy keeps in-frame clones and lacks some. The sample lists over 100,000 clones, roughly 90% occurring once. Specimen: peripheral blood, collected on day 0 of MenACWY control vaccination. These receptors all stem from an adult in good health. Each CDR3 is given without its conserved first and last residue. Some rows mark clone size as missing; the rest say once, few, many or name a class of expanded clone.

J	V	length	size	CDR3
TRBJ2-5	TRBV7-9	17	.	ASSHRAQTATMLRETQY
TRBJ1-3	TRBV3-1/TRBV3-2	12	.	ASSQIQGVNTIY
TRBJ2-7	TRBV7-2	13	.	ASSFGLDGRYEQY
TRBJ2-7	TRBV4-1	13	.	ASSQDSTGEYEQY
TRBJ1-2	TRBV18	13	.	ASSPSNRGLSGYT
TRBJ2-5	TRBV6-5	11	once	ASSEGDQGTQY
TRBJ1-4	TRBV11-3	13	.	ASSLVYATNEKLF
TRBJ2-1	TRBV7-2	14	.	ASSEGGGTLYNEQF
TRBJ1-1	TRBV7-2	11	.	ASSLERGSEAF
TRBJ2-3	TRBV13	12	.	ASLGGTSTDTQY
TRBJ1-2	TRBV5-5	13	.	ASSLGQGANYGYT
TRBJ1-6	TRBV5-4	15	once	ASSVGGGTPYNSPLH
TRBJ1-6	TRBV6-5	12	.	ASSLDRVISPLH
TRBJ1-5	TRBV4-1	14	.	ASSQGRGGSNQPQH
TRBJ1-2	TRBV5-6	12	.	ASSPPQGYYGYT
TRBJ1-1	TRBV6-5	10	once	ASSRGFSEAF
TRBJ1-5	TRBV6-4	13	.	ATLQGTNSNQPQH
TRBJ2-7	TRBV19	14	.	ASSPQGQGGTYEQY
TRBJ2-7	TRBV19	15	once	ASSMGGSIFPHYEQY
TRBJ2-3	TRBV7-2	15	.	ASSALGGGPGADTQY
TRBJ2-3	TRBV6-2/TRBV6-3	12	.	ASSYSTYTDTQY
TRBJ1-1	TRBV19	11	.	ASKDGMNTEAF
TRBJ2-7	TRBV3-1/TRBV3-2	14	.	ASSHFRGGNPYEQY
TRBJ2-7	TRBV4-2	12	.	ASSQNGRGYEQY
TRBJ1-2	TRBV5-1	15	.	ASSLPDRSLGDYGYT
TRBJ2-2	TRBV5-4	15	.	ASSLGAGGPGTGELF
TRBJ2-7	TRBV5-4	11	.	ASSDGTRIEQY
TRBJ2-1	TRBV6-5	12	.	ASSGALDYNEQF
TRBJ1-1	TRBV10-1	12	.	ASPHPGRNTEAF
TRBJ2-5	TRBV6-5	10	.	ASSYARETQY
TRBJ2-5	TRBV4-3	13	.	ASSQGGQSWETQY
TRBJ1-2	TRBV4-2	12	.	ASSQDPGVYGYT
TRBJ1-4	TRBV9	13	.	ASSVDGRRNEKLF
TRBJ2-6	TRBV30	12	.	AWSWSSGANVLT
TRBJ2-6	TRBV24-1	15	.	ATTRDRNLTGANVLT
TRBJ2-3	TRBV24-1	10	.	ATSDFRDTQY
TRBJ1-6	TRBV5-6	12	.	ASSLGQKNSPLH
TRBJ2-7	TRBV6-5	11	.	ATVDFPTYEQY
TRBJ1-1	TRBV6-1	10	.	ASSDQGPVAF
TRBJ1-5	TRBV27	12	.	ASSSGQGSQPQH
TRBJ1-2	TRBV3-1/TRBV3-2	15	once	ASSQDGETGTNYGYT
TRBJ2-7	TRBV7-2	13	.	ASSSGLAYAYEQY
TRBJ2-1	TRBV7-2	15	.	ASSLGSGGLPYNEQF
TRBJ2-2	TRBV4-1	18	.	ASSPRGIAGGLANTGELF
TRBJ2-1	TRBV28	13	.	ASSLTRQGVDEQF
TRBJ1-5	TRBV5-5	15	.	ASSLRLRGHLNQPQH
TRBJ1-4	TRBV4-1	14	.	ASSSTGTATNEKLF
TRBJ1-2	TRBV28	12	.	ASRPPSLGYGYT
TRBJ2-1	TRBV5-1	13	.	ASSSLGQGGDEQF
TRBJ1-5	TRBV3-1/TRBV3-2	13	.	ASSQARGAGQPQH
TRBJ1-3	TRBV30	11	.	AWSVYHGNTIY
TRBJ1-5	TRBV5-6	14	once	ASSSGGYYSNQPQH
TRBJ2-7	TRBV7-2	12	.	ASSLGGGPSEQY